This TCR beta chain appears in the sequencing data of a study of neurological immune-mediated disorders. Unsorted libraries came from 2 million PBMCs stored at -80 °C. Study results and caveats: One related-CDR3 cluster, identified by phylogenetic grouping, held the repertoires of 18 of 34 multiple sclerosis patients and was a possible signature.

At least ten counts were recorded for this clonotype. Its antigen is as yet unknown. cDNA was made by 5'RACE with 10-nucleotide random UMIs. TCRdb used MiXCR to reprocess the 5' RACE reads, holding one entry per CDR3 protein. The repertoire includes 55,000 to 75,000 distinct CDR3 sequences, roughly 4.9% of them detected once, and around 5.3% sits in the top ten. This CDR3 region has 15 residues. V shed 8 bases and J shed 0 bases, with 15 bases lying between them. Germline V gene data show CDR1 as LGHDT and CDR2 as YNNKEL (reference sequence). Input material: PBMCs. The origin of this receptor is a human donor with multiple sclerosis. The donor label of this sample is uncertain. The rearrangement uses TRBV3-1 and TRBJ2-3; maybe TRBD1 (6 bases). This CDR3 reads CASGPSGVSTDTQYF. The CDR3 DNA follows: TGTGCCAGCGGACCTTCAGGGGTGAGCACAGATACGCAGTATTTT.